The sequence of this T cell receptor (beta chain) was determined in a study of identical twins. TCRdb re-analysed the 5' RACE reads in MiXCR, keeping a single row per CDR3 protein. The repertoire has about 690,000 distinct CDR3 sequences, approximately 21% of them found once; the top ten carry more than 4%. This clonotype was counted at least ten times. What it binds is not known. Study conclusions and caveats: Among beta out-of-frame sequences, excess sharing between twins appeared weaker. Cross-sectional statistical analysis, not tracking of the same donors, underpinned the conclusions. Cord blood's abundant beta clonotypes had fewer insertions, unlike memory repertoires.

V lost 0 bases and J lost 5, with 8 bases in between. CDR1 SGHRS and CDR2 YFSETQ come from the germline V gene. The length of the CDR3 is 13 residues. Another study also made use of these data, one on T cells expressing NK-cell markers.

The chain recombines TRBV5-1 with TRBJ1-1; D is uncertain. Sequencing input: PBMCs. The source is a woman younger than 30 in good health. CDR3 protein: CASSLVGRTEAFF. Here the CDR3 DNA reads TGCGCCAGCAGCTTGGTCGGAAGGACTGAAGCTTTCTTT.